This T cell receptor (beta chain) came from a study of fetal regulatory T cell absence and autoimmunity. Germline V CDR1 and CDR2: PRHDT, FYEKMQ (reference sequence). The CDR3 contains 15 residues. V lost 5 bases and J 0 bases, leaving 11 bases between the germline ends. Generated by immunoSEQ multiplex PCR, the TCRdb table keeps only in-frame clones and is missing some. In the table there are approximately 94,000 clones, around 72% of which are singletons. The specimen sequenced was pancreas tissue. The chain links TRBV13 to TRBJ2-1; D ambiguous. The sequence derives from a male donor with IPEX syndrome. The chain's CDR3 is CASSHPQSSYNEQFF. The CDR3 region has the DNA TGTGCCAGCAGCCACCCTCAGAGCTCCTACAATGAGCAGTTCTTC.